A selection of T cell receptor beta chains follows, all from one sample in a study of shared T cell receptors in the human thymus. TCRdb keeps only in-frame clones here, not all; method: immunoSEQ multiplex PCR. The sample has 500,000 to 850,000 clones; 87% are singletons. These same data were also listed under a study on human thymus T cells.

Sequenced material: thymocytes. These receptors were obtained from a boy under three years old with a congenital heart defect. CDR3s include the opening cysteine and the closing phenylalanine or tryptophan. The order of the fields is CDR3 protein, CDR3 DNA, V gene, D gene, clone size, J gene. A D gene is named only where the DNA matches it firmly. The size field is filled for only some rows; it gives once, few, many or a size class.

CDR3 protein: CASSLYGLGTPALYGYTF
CDR3 DNA: TGTGCCAGCAGCTTGTACGGGCTAGGGACACCAGCTCTCTATGGCTACACCTTC
V gene: TRBV5-4
D gene: .
clone size: .
J gene: TRBJ1-2

CDR3 protein: CASYTGYDGYTF
CDR3 DNA: TGTGCCAGTTATACAGGTTATGATGGCTACACCTTC
V gene: TRBV28
D gene: .
clone size: .
J gene: TRBJ1-2

CDR3 protein: CASSFPDRGIYNEQFF
CDR3 DNA: TGTGCCAGCAGCTTCCCGGACAGGGGAATCTACAATGAGCAGTTCTTC
V gene: TRBV7-2
D gene: TRBD1
clone size: .
J gene: TRBJ2-1

CDR3 protein: CASSIDLFSGGQPQHF
CDR3 DNA: TGTGCCAGTAGTATAGACCTTTTTTCCGGGGGGCAGCCCCAGCATTTT
V gene: TRBV19
D gene: .
clone size: .
J gene: TRBJ1-5

CDR3 protein: CASSLPGSSETQYF
CDR3 DNA: TGCGCCAGCAGCTTACCGGGATCTTCGGAGACCCAGTACTTC
V gene: TRBV5-1
D gene: .
clone size: .
J gene: TRBJ2-5

CDR3 protein: CASTSPLRGSNQPQHF
CDR3 DNA: TGTGCCAGCACATCACCCCTCAGGGGTAGCAATCAGCCCCAGCATTTT
V gene: TRBV28
D gene: .
clone size: .
J gene: TRBJ1-5

CDR3 protein: CASRERTGLAKNIQYF
CDR3 DNA: TGTGCCAGCAGGGAAAGGACAGGGCTAGCCAAAAACATTCAGTACTTC
V gene: TRBV28
D gene: TRBD1
clone size: .
J gene: TRBJ2-4

CDR3 protein: CASSFRFETQYF
CDR3 DNA: TGTGCCAGCAGTTTCCGGTTCGAGACCCAGTACTTC
V gene: TRBV28
D gene: .
clone size: .
J gene: TRBJ2-5

CDR3 protein: CASSLSSGRVDTQYF
CDR3 DNA: TGTGCCAGCAGTTTAAGTAGCGGGAGGGTAGATACGCAGTATTTT
V gene: TRBV27
D gene: TRBD2
clone size: .
J gene: TRBJ2-3

CDR3 protein: CATSTFNRHSGNTIYF
CDR3 DNA: TGTGCCACCAGCACTTTTAACAGGCACTCTGGAAACACCATATATTTT
V gene: TRBV15
D gene: .
clone size: .
J gene: TRBJ1-3

CDR3 protein: CASERTDRNTEAFF
CDR3 DNA: TGTGCCAGCGAAAGGACAGACCGGAACACTGAAGCTTTCTTT
V gene: TRBV28
D gene: .
clone size: once
J gene: TRBJ1-1

CDR3 protein: CASSFPTGFRNEQFF
CDR3 DNA: TGCGCCAGCAGCTTCCCGACAGGGTTCCGAAATGAGCAGTTCTTC
V gene: TRBV5-1
D gene: TRBD1
clone size: .
J gene: TRBJ2-1

CDR3 protein: CASSQGVGQGHEQFF
CDR3 DNA: TGCGCCAGCAGCCAAGGGGTCGGACAGGGGCATGAGCAGTTCTTC
V gene: TRBV4-3
D gene: TRBD1
clone size: .
J gene: TRBJ2-1

CDR3 protein: CATSNRGGNTEAFF
CDR3 DNA: TGTGCCACCAGCAACCGGGGGGGGAACACTGAAGCTTTCTTT
V gene: TRBV15
D gene: .
clone size: .
J gene: TRBJ1-1

CDR3 protein: CASSVGFRGADTQYF
CDR3 DNA: TGTGCCAGCAGCGTCGGTTTTAGGGGTGCAGATACGCAGTATTTT
V gene: TRBV9
D gene: .
clone size: .
J gene: TRBJ2-3

CDR3 protein: CASSPQGEPLLYEAFF
CDR3 DNA: TGTGCCAGCAGTCCCCAGGGGGAACCACTCCTCTATGAAGCTTTCTTT
V gene: TRBV28
D gene: TRBD1
clone size: .
J gene: TRBJ1-1

CDR3 protein: CASSLGDRGPQYF
CDR3 DNA: TGTGCCAGCAGCTTGGGGGATAGGGGTCCCCAGTACTTC
V gene: TRBV5-4
D gene: .
clone size: .
J gene: TRBJ2-5

CDR3 protein: CASSFRAALPGAQYF
CDR3 DNA: TGTGCCAGCAGCTTTAGGGCAGCTCTCCCCGGGGCCCAGTACTTC
V gene: TRBV5-6
D gene: .
clone size: .
J gene: TRBJ2-5

CDR3 protein: CASSDFGGRAGETQYF
CDR3 DNA: TGTGCCAGCAGTGATTTCGGCGGGAGGGCCGGAGAGACCCAGTACTTC
V gene: TRBV2
D gene: TRBD2
clone size: .
J gene: TRBJ2-5

CDR3 protein: CASSESKGDNGCEQFF
CDR3 DNA: TGCGCCAGCAGTGAGTCTAAAGGGGATAACGGCTGTGAGCAGTTCTTC
V gene: TRBV10-1
D gene: .
clone size: .
J gene: TRBJ2-1

CDR3 protein: CASSLASGGGQETQYF
CDR3 DNA: TGTGCCAGCAGCTTAGCTAGCGGGGGTGGGCAAGAGACCCAGTACTTC
V gene: TRBV5-4
D gene: TRBD2
clone size: .
J gene: TRBJ2-5

CDR3 protein: CASSPRGPPYEQYF
CDR3 DNA: TGTGCCAGCAGTCCCAGGGGTCCCCCCTACGAGCAGTACTTC
V gene: TRBV27
D gene: .
clone size: .
J gene: TRBJ2-7

CDR3 protein: CASSARSGGLYNEQFF
CDR3 DNA: TGTGCCAGCAGCGCAAGATCGGGAGGACTGTACAATGAGCAGTTCTTC
V gene: TRBV9
D gene: TRBD2
clone size: .
J gene: TRBJ2-1

CDR3 protein: CASSLRLGSGRAGYNEQFF
CDR3 DNA: TGTGCCAGCAGCCTAAGACTCGGTAGCGGGAGGGCCGGCTACAATGAGCAGTTCTTC
V gene: TRBV14
D gene: TRBD2
clone size: once
J gene: TRBJ2-1

CDR3 protein: CAWSVSGRYEQYF
CDR3 DNA: TGTGCCTGGAGTGTAAGCGGGCGCTACGAGCAGTACTTC
V gene: TRBV30
D gene: .
clone size: .
J gene: TRBJ2-7

CDR3 protein: CASSLEWAKITDTQYF
CDR3 DNA: TGTGCCAGCAGCTTAGAGTGGGCTAAGATAACAGATACGCAGTATTTT
V gene: TRBV7-6
D gene: .
clone size: .
J gene: TRBJ2-3

CDR3 protein: CASSLFRRQFF
CDR3 DNA: TGTGCCAGCAGCTTATTTCGCAGGCAGTTCTTC
V gene: TRBV11-2
D gene: .
clone size: few
J gene: TRBJ2-1

CDR3 protein: CASSTGLAGIYNEQFF
CDR3 DNA: TGCGCCAGCAGCACGGGACTAGCGGGGATTTACAATGAGCAGTTCTTC
V gene: TRBV5-1
D gene: TRBD2
clone size: few
J gene: TRBJ2-1

CDR3 protein: CASSFLFSGRAPPGGEQYF
CDR3 DNA: TGTGCCAGCAGCTTTTTATTTAGCGGGAGGGCTCCGCCGGGGGGCGAGCAGTACTTC
V gene: TRBV11-2
D gene: TRBD2
clone size: .
J gene: TRBJ2-7

CDR3 protein: CASSRQGINPYEQYF
CDR3 DNA: TGTGCCAGCAGCCGACAGGGTATTAACCCCTACGAGCAGTACTTC
V gene: TRBV14
D gene: TRBD1
clone size: .
J gene: TRBJ2-7

CDR3 protein: CSVEEKIKAGEHSTDTQYF
CDR3 DNA: TGCAGCGTTGAAGAAAAAATCAAGGCGGGAGAGCATAGCACAGATACGCAGTATTTT
V gene: TRBV29-1
D gene: TRBD2
clone size: .
J gene: TRBJ2-3

CDR3 protein: CASSYGGNTIYF
CDR3 DNA: TGTGCCAGCAGTTACGGTGGAAACACCATATATTTT
V gene: TRBV28
D gene: .
clone size: .
J gene: TRBJ1-3

CDR3 protein: CASRLAGGPGDEQFF
CDR3 DNA: TGTGCCTCGAGACTAGCGGGAGGACCGGGGGATGAGCAGTTCTTC
V gene: TRBV10-3
D gene: TRBD2
clone size: .
J gene: TRBJ2-1

CDR3 protein: CASRKSGVPGANVLTF
CDR3 DNA: TGTGCCAGCAGAAAATCAGGGGTACCTGGGGCCAACGTCCTGACTTTC
V gene: TRBV6-7
D gene: .
clone size: .
J gene: TRBJ2-6

CDR3 protein: CASTSTHRGPAYEQYF
CDR3 DNA: TGTGCCAGCACCAGCACACACAGGGGGCCCGCCTACGAGCAGTACTTC
V gene: TRBV28
D gene: TRBD1
clone size: .
J gene: TRBJ2-7

CDR3 protein: CASSGGTSTANEQYF
CDR3 DNA: TGTGCCAGCAGTGGAGGAACTAGCACCGCTAACGAGCAGTACTTC
V gene: TRBV25-1
D gene: .
clone size: .
J gene: TRBJ2-7

CDR3 protein: CASSEEGTGPYEQYF
CDR3 DNA: TGTGCCAGCAGTGAAGAAGGGACAGGGCCCTACGAGCAGTACTTC
V gene: TRBV6-1
D gene: TRBD1
clone size: .
J gene: TRBJ2-7

CDR3 protein: CASSPRDRGAGANVLTF
CDR3 DNA: TGTGCCAGCTCACCACGGGACAGGGGGGCTGGGGCCAACGTCCTGACTTTC
V gene: TRBV18
D gene: TRBD1
clone size: .
J gene: TRBJ2-6

CDR3 protein: CSVLCVDIQYF
CDR3 DNA: TGCAGCGTGTTGTGTGTAGACATTCAGTACTTC
V gene: TRBV29-1
D gene: .
clone size: .
J gene: TRBJ2-4

CDR3 protein: CASSIISRDRGLQPQHF
CDR3 DNA: TGTGCCAGTAGTATAATAAGCCGGGACAGGGGGCTACAGCCCCAGCATTTT
V gene: TRBV19
D gene: TRBD1
clone size: few
J gene: TRBJ1-5

CDR3 protein: CASSPWTEGDAYEQYF
CDR3 DNA: TGTGCCAGCAGCCCCTGGACAGAGGGGGACGCCTACGAGCAGTACTTC
V gene: TRBV7-8
D gene: .
clone size: once
J gene: TRBJ2-7

CDR3 protein: CASTPQGSYEQYF
CDR3 DNA: TGTGCCAGCACCCCCCAGGGGAGCTACGAGCAGTACTTC
V gene: TRBV28
D gene: .
clone size: .
J gene: TRBJ2-7

CDR3 protein: CASSRDSLGEQYF
CDR3 DNA: TGTGCCAGCTCACGGGACAGCCTCGGGGAGCAGTACTTC
V gene: TRBV18
D gene: TRBD1
clone size: few
J gene: TRBJ2-7

CDR3 protein: CATSRIQGFMDEQYF
CDR3 DNA: TGTGCCACCAGCAGGATACAGGGATTTATGGACGAGCAGTACTTC
V gene: TRBV15
D gene: .
clone size: .
J gene: TRBJ2-7

CDR3 protein: CASTQGTGVVVYEQYF
CDR3 DNA: TGTGCCAGCACGCAGGGGACAGGGGTGGTCGTCTACGAGCAGTACTTC
V gene: TRBV28
D gene: TRBD1
clone size: .
J gene: TRBJ2-7

CDR3 protein: CASSLESAGGPNEQFF
CDR3 DNA: TGCGCCAGCAGCTTGGAGTCGGCCGGGGGTCCCAATGAGCAGTTCTTC
V gene: TRBV5-1
D gene: .
clone size: .
J gene: TRBJ2-1

CDR3 protein: CASSLRTGGDTEAFF
CDR3 DNA: TGTGCCAGCAGTCTCAGGACAGGGGGGGACACTGAAGCTTTCTTT
V gene: TRBV27
D gene: TRBD1
clone size: .
J gene: TRBJ1-1

CDR3 protein: CASSQRPGGTADTQYF
CDR3 DNA: TGTGCCAGTAGTCAACGTCCAGGGGGCACGGCAGATACGCAGTATTTT
V gene: TRBV19
D gene: TRBD1
clone size: once
J gene: TRBJ2-3

CDR3 protein: CASSPLKGDAFF
CDR3 DNA: TGTGCCAGCAGCCCCTTGAAGGGGGACGCTTTCTTT
V gene: TRBV9
D gene: .
clone size: .
J gene: TRBJ1-1

CDR3 protein: CASSFTGTLNTGELFF
CDR3 DNA: TGTGCCAGCAGTTTCACCGGGACACTGAACACCGGGGAGCTGTTTTTT
V gene: TRBV7-2
D gene: .
clone size: .
J gene: TRBJ2-2

CDR3 protein: CATSRGGAEEQYF
CDR3 DNA: TGTGCCACCAGCAGGGGAGGGGCCGAAGAGCAGTACTTC
V gene: TRBV15
D gene: TRBD2
clone size: .
J gene: TRBJ2-7

CDR3 protein: CASSERARSSGGRQETQYF
CDR3 DNA: TGTGCCAGCAGTGAACGGGCCCGGTCCTCGGGGGGACGCCAAGAGACCCAGTACTTC
V gene: TRBV6-1
D gene: TRBD2
clone size: .
J gene: TRBJ2-5

CDR3 protein: CASQDRNAFF
CDR3 DNA: TGTGCCAGCCAGGACAGGAACGCTTTCTTT
V gene: TRBV6-1
D gene: TRBD1
clone size: .
J gene: TRBJ1-1

CDR3 protein: CASSLFWDTKDNSPLHF
CDR3 DNA: TGTGCCAGCAGCTTGTTTTGGGACACCAAAGATAATTCCCCCCTCCACTTT
V gene: TRBV5-6
D gene: .
clone size: .
J gene: TRBJ1-6

CDR3 protein: CASSLVAGLAFTEAFF
CDR3 DNA: TGCGCCAGCAGCTTGGTCGCCGGTCTCGCGTTCACTGAAGCTTTCTTT
V gene: TRBV5-1
D gene: .
clone size: .
J gene: TRBJ1-1

CDR3 protein: CASSLAVAGGPYNEQFF
CDR3 DNA: TGTGCCAGCAGCTTAGCAGTAGCGGGAGGGCCTTACAATGAGCAGTTCTTC
V gene: TRBV11-2
D gene: TRBD2
clone size: .
J gene: TRBJ2-1

CDR3 protein: CATSREQGTRNQPQHF
CDR3 DNA: TGTGCCACCAGCAGAGAACAGGGGACACGCAATCAGCCCCAGCATTTT
V gene: TRBV15
D gene: TRBD1
clone size: .
J gene: TRBJ1-5

CDR3 protein: CASSPRRGTYEKLFF
CDR3 DNA: TGTGCCAGCAGTCCCCGAAGGGGGACGTATGAAAAACTGTTTTTT
V gene: TRBV28
D gene: .
clone size: .
J gene: TRBJ1-4

CDR3 protein: CASSPASQGVLNTGELFF
CDR3 DNA: TGCGCCAGCAGCCCAGCCTCCCAGGGGGTCCTGAACACCGGGGAGCTGTTTTTT
V gene: TRBV4-1
D gene: TRBD1
clone size: .
J gene: TRBJ2-2

CDR3 protein: CASSLERGSGYEQYF
CDR3 DNA: TGTGCCAGCAGTTTAGAGCGGGGATCGGGGTACGAGCAGTACTTC
V gene: TRBV27
D gene: TRBD2
clone size: .
J gene: TRBJ2-7